This T cell receptor beta chain was documented in a study of blood T cell repertoires in COVID-19 (dated by TCRdb to about 2020). For the study in its entirety: Samples covering the acute and convalescent phases of COVID-19 were provided by collaborators in the United States, Italy and Spain. The material from the prospective study consisted of cDNA or gDNA derived from T cells, B-cell-depleted T cells, or PBMCs. Deeply sampled blood TCRbeta repertoires from subjects exposed to, actively infected with, or recovered from COVID-19 were included in the dataset. The repertoires were released in a freely available public database intended as a resource for research on the immune response to SARS-CoV-2. Where available, HLA class I and class II types were taken from metadata supplied by the sample provider and were not determined by assay-based typing. A de-identified subject ID, COVID-19 status, age in years and sex were almost always included in the sample metadata. Samples came from the ongoing ImmuneRACE study (first 160 participants) plus 1,254 subjects from 6 global collaborators.

As for this clone: Its antigen remains unidentified. No much larger clonotype is one base removed from it; base qualities were not supplied.

TCRbeta CDR3 regions were amplified from genomic DNA by means of the immunoSEQ Assay, a bias-controlled multiplex PCR. As for how the authors treated the data: The number of nucleated cells in each sample was estimated by amplification of reference gene primers within the assay. To quantify the absolute abundance of each unique TCRbeta CDR3 rearrangement, sequence reads were collapsed and filtered. Productive Simpson clonality was computed per sample as the square root of Simpson's diversity index over productive rearrangements. Held by TCRdb, this immuneACCESS table contains in-frame sequences only and omits some clones. Under half of the omission traces to an unresolved V gene where checked; the cause of the rest is unknown. V, J and clone size reflect that table, while D and trimming were determined from the DNA. This sample comprises approximately 300,000 clones, about four fifths of them detected only once. The top ten constitute approximately 1.2% of the sample.

The collaborating institutions used their own protocols to collect whole blood in K2EDTA tubes. For TCRbeta analysis, collaborators shipped samples in one of three forms: frozen whole blood, isolated PBMCs, or DNA extracted from either of those sample types. The CDR3, cysteine through phenylalanine, is 16 amino acids long. The retained sequence is limited to the CDR3, 48 bases, with the frame set at the first base. The junction shows trimming of 6 bases on V and 2 bases on J, and the gene matches do not reach 9 bases of it. CDR1 is given as SGHRS and CDR2 as YFSETQ, both from the germline V gene. What the authors observed across the whole study: The amount of clinical and demographic metadata varied by source and participant and was provided uncurated.

The source of this sequence is a woman between 50 and 59 years old with acute or convalescent COVID-19. Source material: peripheral blood. Rearrangement joined TRBV5-1 to TRBJ2-1; 9 junctional bases match TRBD2. For the CDR3, the sequence is CASTLPLAGTYNEQFF. In nucleotide form, the sequence is TGCGCCAGCACGCTGCCCCTAGCGGGAACCTACAATGAGCAGTTCTTC. The CDR3, completed at both ends by the reference TRBV5-1 and TRBJ2-1 genes, gives the full variable domain KAGVTQTPRYLIKTRGQQVTLSCSPISGHRSVSWYQQTPGQGLQFLFEYFSETQRNKGNFPGRFSGRQFSNSRSEMNVSTLELGDSALYLCASTLPLAGTYNEQFFGPGTRLTVL.